A selection of T cell receptor beta chains follows, all from one sample in a study of shared clonotypes between healthy human individuals. Assay used: immunoSEQ multiplex PCR; TCRdb lists only in-frame clones, some missing. The sample has some 2.1 million clones, 90% to 95% seen once. Sequencing input: naive CD4+ T cells sorted from blood. The receptors derive from a man aged 18-30 years in good health. Both conserved end residues are part of each CDR3. A D gene is named only where the DNA matches it firmly.

j_gene,d_gene,v_gene,len,CDR3nt,CDR3aa
TRBJ1-2,NA,TRBV28,15,TGTGCCAGCAGTTCAAGGGGGGAACCTAACTATGGCTACACCTTC,CASSSRGEPNYGYTF
TRBJ2-1,TRBD2,TRBV11-2,15,TGTGCCAGCAGCTTTGGGACTAGGACCTACAATGAGCAGTTCTTC,CASSFGTRTYNEQFF
TRBJ2-7,NA,TRBV10-3,15,TGTGCCATCAGATTCCAGGATAGCGACTCCTACGAGCAGTACTTC,CAIRFQDSDSYEQYF
TRBJ2-7,TRBD1,TRBV12-5,13,TGTGCTAGTGGGAGGGACAGGGGGTACGAGCAGTACTTC,CASGRDRGYEQYF
TRBJ2-7,NA,TRBV7-6,13,TGTGCCAGCAGCCCTACAGGAGGGGGCGAGCAGTACTTC,CASSPTGGGEQYF
TRBJ2-3,TRBD1,TRBV7-8,15,TGTGCCAGCAGCGAGACAGGGGGGAGTGCAGATACGCAGTATTTT,CASSETGGSADTQYF
TRBJ1-1,NA,TRBV7-2,13,TGTGCCAGCAGCCCTCGCCTGAACACTGAAGCTTTCTTT,CASSPRLNTEAFF
TRBJ2-1,TRBD2,TRBV7-8,22,TGTGCCAGCAGCGCCTGGTCCCTCCGCCCTAGCGGCCCTTTAAGCTCCTACAATGAGCAGTTCTTC,CASSAWSLRPSGPLSSYNEQFF
TRBJ1-4,NA,TRBV12-5,16,TGTGCTAGTGGTTTGAGGCAGGGGCTCACTAATGAAAAACTGTTTTTT,CASGLRQGLTNEKLFF
TRBJ2-1,TRBD2,TRBV5-4,15,TGTGCCAGCACCAGCGGACTAGCGGGGGGGAATGAGCAGTTCTTC,CASTSGLAGGNEQFF
TRBJ2-7,TRBD2,TRBV6-6,15,TGTGCCAGCAGTTACTCGGGAGGGTTCGGGTACGAGCAGTACTTC,CASSYSGGFGYEQYF
TRBJ2-7,TRBD2,TRBV7-2,14,TGTGCCAGCTCGACGGGAGGCAGTGCCTACGAGCAGTACTTC,CASSTGGSAYEQYF
TRBJ2-7,TRBD1,TRBV7-2,14,TGTGCCAGCAGCCCACGACAGGGCCTTTACGAGCAGTACTTC,CASSPRQGLYEQYF